This TCR beta chain appears in the sequencing data of a study of type 1 regulatory T cells. TCRdb fed the reads into MiXCR, producing one record per CDR3 protein. Of fewer than 30,000 distinct CDR3 sequences listed, over 60% are singletons. The junction had 10 bases not matched to a gene; V was cut back by 5 bases and J by 3 bases. Germline assignment: CDR1 SGHAT and CDR2 FQNNGV. CDR3 length: 16 amino acids. Details on this clonotype: Its target is unknown.

The receptor was isolated from a human donor in good health. Source material: cultured T cells, either the whole culture or a sorted T cell fraction (not recorded which). Subset defined: Tr1-enriched cell product generated in vitro against host alloantigens. The chain employs TRBV11-2 and TRBJ2-3; 8 bases are shared with TRBD2. DNA for the CDR3: TGTGCCAGCAGCCTTAAACCGGGACTAGGGACAGATACGCAGTATTTT. Protein: CASSLKPGLGTDTQYF.